The clone carrying this TCR beta chain was seen ten or more times. Using its own MiXCR run on the RT-PCR reads, TCRdb lists one record per CDR3 protein. The sample records about 700,000 distinct CDR3 sequences, 11% to 15% being singletons. Germline lookup yields CDR1 SGHRS and CDR2 YFSETQ. The J segment lost 8 bases and the V segment lost 3 bases, leaving 6 bases of the junction unmatched. This CDR3 is built from 13 residues. This sequence joins TRBV5-1 and TRBJ1-1; 8 bases are a match to TRBD1. Material for sequencing was memory CD4+ T cells from blood. The clonotype comes from a female donor in good health, serving as a healthy control. CDR3 DNA: TGCGCCAGCAGCTCCCCGGACAGGGCAGAAGCTTTCTTT. It encodes CASSSPDRAEAFF.